This T cell receptor beta chain was identified in a study of blood T cell repertoires in COVID-19. Study-wide background: Acute and convalescent COVID-19 samples came from the United States, Italy and Spain.

Clones were read by immunoSEQ multiplex PCR, and TCRdb kept only the in-frame ones, dropping some. The sample yields about 120,000 clones, around 90% seen once. V was shortened by 3 bases and J by 6 bases, with 12 bases between the two germline ends. The CDR3 contains 14 residues. Germline V gene lookup returns CDR1 MDHEN and CDR2 SYDVKM. The sequence derives from a man aged 55-75 years with COVID-19, enrolled during active disease. Material for sequencing was peripheral blood. The chain is built from TRBV28 and TRBJ1-5; TRBD1 might be the D (5 bases). The CDR3 DNA sequence: TGTGCCAGCAGTTTTGGCCGGGGGAGTCAGCCCCAGCATTTT. This codes for CASSFGRGSQPQHF.